The clone carrying this TCR beta chain was picked up many times. A single record per CDR3 protein comes from TCRdb applying MiXCR to the 5' RACE reads. The sample includes 30,000 to 45,000 distinct CDR3 sequences, 5.5% to 7% of them seen just once. This sample is part of a study of early T cells in non-severe SARS-CoV-2 infection. From germline, CDR1 is GTSNPN and CDR2 SVGIG (reference sequence). The CDR3 runs 12 residues. Trimming cost V 3 bases and J 6 bases, with 8 bases left between them. This receptor was identified in an adult who was a healthcare worker with PCR-confirmed SARS-CoV-2 infection or an uninfected control (not recorded which). The chain combines TRBV30 with TRBJ2-2; D not resolved. Source: whole blood, taken at baseline. CDR3 region: CAWRVGPGELFF. DNA of the CDR3: TGTGCCTGGAGGGTAGGGCCCGGGGAGCTGTTTTTT.